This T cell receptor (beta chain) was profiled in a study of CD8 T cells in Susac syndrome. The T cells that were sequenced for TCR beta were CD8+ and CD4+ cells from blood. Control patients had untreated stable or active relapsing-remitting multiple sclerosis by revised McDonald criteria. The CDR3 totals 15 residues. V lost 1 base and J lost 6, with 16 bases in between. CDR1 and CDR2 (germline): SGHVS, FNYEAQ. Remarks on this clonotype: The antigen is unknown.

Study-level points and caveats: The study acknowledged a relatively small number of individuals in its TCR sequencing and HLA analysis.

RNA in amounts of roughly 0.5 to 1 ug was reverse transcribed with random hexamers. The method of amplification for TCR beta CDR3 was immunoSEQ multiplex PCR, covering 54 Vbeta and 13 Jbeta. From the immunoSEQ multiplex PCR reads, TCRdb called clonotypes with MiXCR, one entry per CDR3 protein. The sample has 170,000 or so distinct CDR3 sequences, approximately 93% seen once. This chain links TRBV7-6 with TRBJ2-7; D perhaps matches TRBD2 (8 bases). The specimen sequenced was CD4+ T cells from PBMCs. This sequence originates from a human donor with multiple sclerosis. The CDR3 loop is CASSLVGGGGLEQYF. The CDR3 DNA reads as TGTGCCAGCAGCTTAGTAGGGGGCGGGGGGCTCGAGCAGTACTTC. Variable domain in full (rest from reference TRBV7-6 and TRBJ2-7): GAGVSQSPRYKVTKRGQDVALRCDPISGHVSLYWYRQALGQGPEFLTYFNYEAQQDKSGLPNDRFSAERPEGSISTLTIQRTEQRDSAMYRCASSLVGGGGLEQYFGPGTRLTVT.